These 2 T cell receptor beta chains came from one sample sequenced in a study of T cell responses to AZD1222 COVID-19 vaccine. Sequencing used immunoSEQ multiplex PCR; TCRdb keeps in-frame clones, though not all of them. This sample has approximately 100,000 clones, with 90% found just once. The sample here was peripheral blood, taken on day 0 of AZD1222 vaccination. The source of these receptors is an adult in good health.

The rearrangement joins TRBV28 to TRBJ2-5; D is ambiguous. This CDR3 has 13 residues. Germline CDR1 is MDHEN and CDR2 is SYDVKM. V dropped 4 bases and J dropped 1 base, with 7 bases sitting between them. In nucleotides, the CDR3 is TGTGCCAGCAGTTCCCCGGCCCAAGAGACCCAGTACTTC. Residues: CASSSPAQETQYF. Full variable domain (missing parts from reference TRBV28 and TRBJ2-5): DVKVTQSSRYLVKRTGEKVFLECVQDMDHENMFWYRQDPGLGLRLIYFSYDVKMKEKGDIPEGYSVSREKKERFSLILESASTNQTSMYLCASSSPAQETQYFGPGTRLLVL.

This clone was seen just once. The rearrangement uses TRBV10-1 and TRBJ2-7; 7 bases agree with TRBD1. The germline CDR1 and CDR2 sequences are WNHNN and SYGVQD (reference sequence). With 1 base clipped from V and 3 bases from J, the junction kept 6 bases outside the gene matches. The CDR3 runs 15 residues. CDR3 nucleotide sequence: TGCGCCAGCAGTGAGTATAGAAGACAGGGCTACGAGCAGTACTTC. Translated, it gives CASSEYRRQGYEQYF.